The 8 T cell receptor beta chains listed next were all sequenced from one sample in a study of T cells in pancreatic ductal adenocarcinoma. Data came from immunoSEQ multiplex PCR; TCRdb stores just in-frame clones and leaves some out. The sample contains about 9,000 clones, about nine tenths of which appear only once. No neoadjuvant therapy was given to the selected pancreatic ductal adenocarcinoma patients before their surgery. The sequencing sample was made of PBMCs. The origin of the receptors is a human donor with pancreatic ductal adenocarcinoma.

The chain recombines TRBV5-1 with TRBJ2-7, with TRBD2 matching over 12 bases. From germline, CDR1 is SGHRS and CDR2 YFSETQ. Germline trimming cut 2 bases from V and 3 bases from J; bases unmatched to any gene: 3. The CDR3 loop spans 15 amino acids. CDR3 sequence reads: CASSFTSGGYYEQYF. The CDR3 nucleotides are TGCGCCAGCAGCTTCACTAGCGGGGGGTACTACGAGCAGTACTTC.

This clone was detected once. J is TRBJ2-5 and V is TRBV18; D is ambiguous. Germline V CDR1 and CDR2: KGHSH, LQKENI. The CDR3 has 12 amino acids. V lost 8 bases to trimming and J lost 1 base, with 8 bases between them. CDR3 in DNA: TGTGCCAGCATGACTCGCCAAGAGACCCAGTACTTC. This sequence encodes CASMTRQETQYF.

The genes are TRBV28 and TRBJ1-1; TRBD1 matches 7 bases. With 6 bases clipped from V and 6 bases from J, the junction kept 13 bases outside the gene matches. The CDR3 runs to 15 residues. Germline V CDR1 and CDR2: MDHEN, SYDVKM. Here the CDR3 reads CASSSPYRGFAEAFF. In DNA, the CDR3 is TGTGCCAGCAGCTCTCCCTACAGGGGATTCGCTGAAGCTTTCTTT.

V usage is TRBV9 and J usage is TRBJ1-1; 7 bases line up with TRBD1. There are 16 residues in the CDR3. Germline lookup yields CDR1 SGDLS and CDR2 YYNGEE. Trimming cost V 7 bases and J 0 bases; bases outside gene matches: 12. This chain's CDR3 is CASAALGQLVNTEAFF. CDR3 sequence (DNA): TGTGCCAGCGCCGCTTTGGGACAGCTAGTGAACACTGAAGCTTTCTTT.

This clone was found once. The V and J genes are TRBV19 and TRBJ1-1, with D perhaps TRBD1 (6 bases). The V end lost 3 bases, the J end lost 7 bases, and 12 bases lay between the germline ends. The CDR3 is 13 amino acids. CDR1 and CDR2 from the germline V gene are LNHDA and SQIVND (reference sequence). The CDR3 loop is CASSMGGLGEAFF. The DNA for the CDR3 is TGTGCCAGTAGTATGGGGGGGCTGGGTGAAGCTTTCTTT. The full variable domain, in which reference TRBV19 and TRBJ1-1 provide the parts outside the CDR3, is DGGITQSPKYLFRKEGQNVTLSCEQNLNHDAMYWYRQDPGQGLRLIYYSQIVNDFQKGDIAEGYSVSREKKESFPLTVTSAQKNPTAFYLCASSMGGLGEAFFGQGTRLTVV.

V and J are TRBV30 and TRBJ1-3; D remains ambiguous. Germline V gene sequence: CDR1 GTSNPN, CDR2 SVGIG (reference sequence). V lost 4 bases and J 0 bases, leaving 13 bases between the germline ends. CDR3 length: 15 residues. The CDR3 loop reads CAWTRSSHSGNTIYF. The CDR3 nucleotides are TGTGCCTGGACCCGGAGTTCGCACTCTGGAAACACCATATATTTT.

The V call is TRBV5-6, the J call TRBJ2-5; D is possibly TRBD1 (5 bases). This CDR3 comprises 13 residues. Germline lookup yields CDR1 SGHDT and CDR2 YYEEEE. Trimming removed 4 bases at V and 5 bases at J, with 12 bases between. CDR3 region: CASSPRQLETQYF. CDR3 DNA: TGTGCCAGCAGCCCAAGACAGCTGGAGACCCAGTACTTC.

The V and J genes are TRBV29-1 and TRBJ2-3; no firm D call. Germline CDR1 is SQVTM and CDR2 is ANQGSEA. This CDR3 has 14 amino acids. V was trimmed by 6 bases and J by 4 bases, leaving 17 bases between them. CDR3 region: CSVNDEPAADTQYF. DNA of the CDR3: TGCAGCGTCAACGACGAGCCTGCGGCAGATACGCAGTATTTT.